Shown below are 5 T cell receptor beta chains from a single sample sequenced in a study of post-analysis software for immune sequencing data. Antigen specificity for these receptors is unknown. Built from TCR beta cDNA, the libraries had unique molecular identifiers in them. TCRdb re-called the PCR reads with MiXCR, one entry per CDR3 protein. The sample gives about 200,000 distinct CDR3 sequences, 25% to 30% of which show up once; around 3.7% is in the top ten. Regarding the study as a whole: In patients, five or six TRBV segments were more frequent than in controls, with TRBV5-6, TRBV5-1 and TRBV20-1 among them.

Source material: blood. The receptors originated from a girl under 18 with multiple sclerosis.

This chain uses TRBV7-9 with TRBJ1-5; TRBD1 aligns across 10 bases. Losses at the gene ends were 5 bases for V and 5 bases for J; bases not matched to a gene: 6. Germline loops: CDR1 SEHNR, CDR2 FQNEAQ (reference sequence). The CDR3 is 15 amino acids. For the CDR3, the DNA is TGTGCCAGCAGCACCGGACAGGGGGAGGATCAGCCCCAGCATTTT. Its translation: CASSTGQGEDQPQHF.

As regards this clonotype: Possible read error: a much larger clone is one base away. V and J are TRBV20-1 and TRBJ2-7; no firm D call. The CDR3 contains 15 residues. V shed 0 bases and J shed 2 bases, with 14 bases lying between them. Germline V CDR1 and CDR2: DFQATT, SNEGSKA (reference sequence). CDR3 coding DNA: TGCAGTGCTAGAGATCTTGGTCCGTCCGCCTACGAGCAGTACTTC. It codes for CSARDLGPSAYEQYF.

This clonotype has just a few counts. This may be a read error: a much more frequent sequence differs by one nucleotide. The chain links TRBV3-1 to TRBJ2-7; D is tentatively TRBD1 or TRBD2 (5 bases each). There are 14 residues in the CDR3. The V end was cut by 3 bases, the J end by 10 bases, with 19 bases between. Germline V CDR1 and CDR2: LGHDT, YNNKEL (reference sequence). The CDR3 DNA reads as TGTGCCAGCAGCCACGCCGGAGGACAAAACGTTCAGTACTTC. This translates into CASSHAGGQNVQYF.

With regard to this clonotype: A read error is possible here, since a much larger clone lies one base away. The V call is TRBV13, the J call TRBJ2-5; D may be TRBD2 (7 bases). CDR3 length: 15 amino acids. Germline CDR1 and CDR2: PRHDT and FYEKMQ (reference sequence). Deletions cut 1 base from V and 1 base from J, with 10 bases between. CDR3 DNA sequence: TGTGCCAGCAGCTTAGAAGGGGGGGCCCAAGAGACCCAGTACTTC. It specifies CASSLEGGAQETQYF.

There are many counts of this clonotype. The genes are TRBV7-9 and TRBJ2-7, with D uncertain. The germline V gene has CDR1 SEHNR and CDR2 FQNEAQ (reference sequence). This CDR3 comprises 15 residues. V lost 5 bases and J 3 bases, leaving 17 bases between the germline ends. The CDR3 DNA sequence: TGTGCCAGCAGCGTACGGGCCGGGTCCCTCTACGAGCAGTACTTC. Amino acid sequence: CASSVRAGSLYEQYF. The full variable domain, completed using reference TRBV7-9 and TRBJ2-7, is DTGVSQNPRHKITKRGQNVTFRCDPISEHNRLYWYRQTLGQGPEFLTYFQNEAQLEKSRLLSDRFSAERPKGSFSTLEIQRTEQGDSAMYLCASSVRAGSLYEQYFGPGTRLTVT.